The table lists the clone carrying this T cell receptor beta chain with a few counts. Its specificity is unknown. This sample was taken from a study of T cell repertoires in cytomegalovirus infection. Overall study context: Peptides in the study included HLA-C-restricted and HLA-B-restricted CMV epitopes. Matching HLA type and CMV infection were both indicated by public TCR beta signatures. Study-level points and caveats: Individuals carrying CMV plus the relevant HLA were identified by cumulative frequency of public TCR beta families. It was HLA-C-restricted CMV-specific TCR beta clonotypes that dominated the response ex vivo.

MiXCR, applied by TCRdb to the reads, yields one record per CDR3 protein. The sample yields 45,000 to 50,000 distinct CDR3 sequences, approximately 20% seen once. This CDR3 is 15 amino acids long. Germline loops: CDR1 SNHLY, CDR2 FYNNEI. With 5 bases clipped from V and 3 bases from J, the junction kept 8 bases outside the gene matches. The specimen was CD8+ T cells from cultured PBMCs, collected from culture after CMV antigen stimulation. The chain has TRBV2 and TRBJ2-3; 7 bases are a match to TRBD1. The receptor was derived from a human donor in good health (CMV status not recorded). Some clones in this sample may be carry-over from other donors' samples. DNA for the CDR3: TGTGCCAGCAGTAACCGACAGGGTGAAACAGATACGCAGTATTTT. Encoded protein: CASSNRQGETDTQYF.